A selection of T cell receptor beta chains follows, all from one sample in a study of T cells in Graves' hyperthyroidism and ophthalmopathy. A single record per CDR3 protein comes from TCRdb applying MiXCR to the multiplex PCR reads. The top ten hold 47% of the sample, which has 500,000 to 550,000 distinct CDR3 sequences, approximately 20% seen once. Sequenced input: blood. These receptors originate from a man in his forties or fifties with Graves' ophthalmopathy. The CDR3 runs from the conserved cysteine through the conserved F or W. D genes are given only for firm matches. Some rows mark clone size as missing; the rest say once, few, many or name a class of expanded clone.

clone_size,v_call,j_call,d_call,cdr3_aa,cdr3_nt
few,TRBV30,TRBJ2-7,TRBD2,CAWSLRLAGTYEQYF,TGTGCCTGGAGTCTCCGGCTAGCGGGCACCTACGAGCAGTACTTC
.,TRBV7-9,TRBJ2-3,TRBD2,CASSWGRADRFGDTQYF,TGTGCCAGCAGCTGGGGGAGGGCAGATAGGTTCGGAGATACGCAGTATTTT
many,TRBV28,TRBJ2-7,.,CASSLQSSYEQYF,TGTGCCAGCAGTTTACAGAGCTCCTACGAGCAGTACTTC
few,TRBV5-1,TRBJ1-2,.,CASSTPGARDGYTF,TGCGCCAGCAGCACCCCAGGGGCGCGGGATGGCTACACCTTC
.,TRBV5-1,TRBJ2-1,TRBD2,CASREGLGSEQFF,TGCGCCAGCAGGGAGGGACTAGGTAGTGAGCAGTTCTTC
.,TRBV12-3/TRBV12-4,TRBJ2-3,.,CASSSSALRATQYF,TGTGCCAGCAGTTCCTCAGCCTTACGAGCTACGCAGTATTTT
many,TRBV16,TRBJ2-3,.,CASSRPPSGFTDTQYF,TGTGCCAGCAGCCGCCCCCCGAGCGGGTTCACAGATACGCAGTATTTT
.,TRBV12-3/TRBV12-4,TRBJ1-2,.,CASSLVGRLGGYTF,TGTGCCAGCAGTTTAGTAGGCAGGTTAGGTGGCTACACCTTC
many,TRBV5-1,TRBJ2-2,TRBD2,CASSPAGANTGELFF,TGCGCCAGCAGCCCAGCGGGAGCGAACACCGGGGAGCTGTTTTTT
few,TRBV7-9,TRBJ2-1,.,CASSLARGRGQFF,TGTGCCAGCAGCTTAGCGCGGGGGCGTGGTCAGTTCTTC
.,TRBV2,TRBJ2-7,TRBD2,CASRMPGGSSYEQYF,TGTGCCAGCAGGATGCCTGGCGGGAGCTCCTACGAGCAGTACTTC
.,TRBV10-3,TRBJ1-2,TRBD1,CAISDEGTGVYGYTF,TGTGCCATCAGTGACGAAGGGACAGGGGTCTATGGCTACACCTTC
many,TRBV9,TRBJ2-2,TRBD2,CASSVAPSGRTGELFF,TGTGCCAGCAGCGTAGCGCCTAGCGGGAGGACCGGGGAGCTGTTTTTT
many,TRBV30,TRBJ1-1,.,CAWSVGSQGSEAFF,TGTGCCTGGAGTGTAGGGTCCCAGGGTAGTGAAGCTTTCTTT
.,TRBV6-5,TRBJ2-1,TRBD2,CASSYSGGRDNEQFF,TGTGCCAGCAGTTACTCTGGCGGGAGGGACAATGAGCAGTTCTTC
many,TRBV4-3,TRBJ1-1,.,CASSQDGGYTEAFF,TGCGCCAGCAGCCAAGATGGGGGCTACACTGAAGCTTTCTTT
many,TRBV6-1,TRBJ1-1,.,CASTRTAAEFTEAFF,TGTGCCAGCACCAGGACAGCCGCGGAATTTACTGAAGCTTTCTTT
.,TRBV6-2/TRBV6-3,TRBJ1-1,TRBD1,CASKGSLAGRNRGRNTEAFF,TGTGCCAGCAAGGGGTCCCTTGCGGGAAGAAACAGGGGAAGGAACACTGAAGCTTTCTTT
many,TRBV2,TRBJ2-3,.,CASSSGRADTQYF,TGTGCCAGCAGCTCAGGGCGCGCAGATACGCAGTATTTT
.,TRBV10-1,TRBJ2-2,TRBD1,CASSEWTGSGELFF,TGCGCCAGCAGTGAGTGGACAGGGTCCGGGGAGCTGTTTTTT
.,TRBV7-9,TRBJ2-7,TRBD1,CASSFPHGQGGDEQYF,TGTGCCAGCAGCTTCCCCCATGGACAGGGTGGCGACGAGCAGTACTTC
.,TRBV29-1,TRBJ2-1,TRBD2,CSVAKGLASDNEQFF,TGCAGCGTTGCTAAAGGACTAGCCTCAGACAATGAGCAGTTCTTC
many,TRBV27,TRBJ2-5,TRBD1,CASSSPRQGDGETQYF,TGTGCCAGCAGTTCTCCTCGACAGGGGGACGGGGAGACCCAGTACTTC
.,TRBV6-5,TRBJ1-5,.,CASSYGHGVQPQHF,TGTGCCAGCAGTTACGGCCATGGGGTACAGCCCCAGCATTTT
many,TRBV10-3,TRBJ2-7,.,CAISESGYSYEQYF,TGTGCCATCAGTGAGTCAGGCTACTCCTACGAGCAGTACTTC
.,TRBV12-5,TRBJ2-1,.,CASGLFDEQFF,TGTGCTAGTGGTTTGTTCGATGAGCAGTTCTTC
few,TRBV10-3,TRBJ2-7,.,CAISDLKGDYEQYF,TGTGCCATCAGTGATTTAAAAGGGGACTACGAGCAGTACTTC
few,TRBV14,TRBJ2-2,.,CASSQEEKQELFF,TGTGCCAGCAGCCAAGAAGAGAAGCAAGAGCTGTTTTTT
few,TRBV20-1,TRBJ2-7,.,CSATHEEQYF,TGCAGTGCTACTCATGAGGAGCAGTACTTC
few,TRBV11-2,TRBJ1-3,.,CASSLGQAPGNTIYF,TGTGCCAGCAGCTTAGGACAGGCGCCTGGAAACACCATATATTTT
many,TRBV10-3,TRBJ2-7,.,CAISDGTFRALSYEQYF,TGTGCCATCAGTGACGGGACCTTTAGGGCTCTATCCTACGAGCAGTACTTC
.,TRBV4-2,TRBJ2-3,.,CASSQEGGSVADTQYF,TGTGCCAGCAGCCAAGAAGGGGGGTCAGTGGCAGATACGCAGTATTTT
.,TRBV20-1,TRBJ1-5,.,CSATQGLGNQPQHF,TGCAGTGCAACCCAGGGGTTAGGCAATCAGCCCCAGCATTTT
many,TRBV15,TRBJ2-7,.,CATSREDYEQYF,TGTGCCACCAGCAGAGAGGACTACGAGCAGTACTTC
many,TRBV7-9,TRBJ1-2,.,CASSLAAGNGYTF,TGTGCCAGCAGCTTAGCGGCTGGGAATGGCTACACCTTC
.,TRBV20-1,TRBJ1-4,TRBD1,CSARGQPKGNEKLFF,TGCAGTGCTAGGGGACAGCCCAAGGGGAATGAAAAACTGTTTTTT
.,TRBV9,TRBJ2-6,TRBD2,CASSQTSGRLGVLTF,TGTGCCAGCAGCCAGACTAGCGGGAGACTCGGCGTCCTGACTTTC
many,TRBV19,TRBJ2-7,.,CASSQGTYEQYF,TGTGCCAGCAGCCAGGGGACCTACGAGCAGTACTTC
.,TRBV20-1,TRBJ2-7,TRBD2,CSAGTSGSSYEQYF,TGCAGTGCTGGTACTAGCGGGAGCTCCTACGAGCAGTACTTC
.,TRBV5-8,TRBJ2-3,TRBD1,CASSSGTGPDTQYF,TGTGCCAGCAGTTCCGGGACAGGGCCAGATACGCAGTATTTT
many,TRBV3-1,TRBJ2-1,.,CASSQALGRQNEQFF,TGTGCCAGCAGCCAAGCTTTGGGACGGCAAAATGAGCAGTTCTTC
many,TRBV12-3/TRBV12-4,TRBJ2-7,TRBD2,CASSNGLAGEQYF,TGTGCCAGCAGTAACGGACTAGCGGGAGAGCAGTACTTC
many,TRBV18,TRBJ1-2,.,CASSPRQDYGYTF,TGTGCCAGCTCACCACGGCAGGACTATGGCTACACCTTC
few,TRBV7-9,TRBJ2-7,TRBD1,CASSPTGIGSSYEQYF,TGTGCCAGCAGCCCGACAGGGATCGGAAGCTCCTACGAGCAGTACTTC
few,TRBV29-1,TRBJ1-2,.,CSAVGQGRYGYTF,TGCAGCGCCGTGGGCCAGGGGCGCTATGGCTACACCTTC
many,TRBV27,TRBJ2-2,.,CASTSDTNTGELFF,TGTGCCAGCACCTCAGATACGAACACCGGGGAGCTGTTTTTT
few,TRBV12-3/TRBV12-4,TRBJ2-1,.,CASSLIGAWGNEQFF,TGTGCCAGCAGTTTAATCGGGGCCTGGGGGAATGAGCAGTTCTTC
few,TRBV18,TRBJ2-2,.,CASSPRDGTGELFF,TGTGCCAGCTCACCACGTGATGGGACCGGGGAGCTGTTTTTT
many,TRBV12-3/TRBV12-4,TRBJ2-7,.,CASSLGKGLSYEQYF,TGTGCCAGCAGTTTGGGAAAGGGCCTATCCTACGAGCAGTACTTC
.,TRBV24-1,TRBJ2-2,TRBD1,CATSAYEGQGTGELFF,TGTGCCACCAGTGCGTACGAGGGACAGGGGACCGGGGAGCTGTTTTTT
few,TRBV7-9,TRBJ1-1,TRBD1,CASSARLGQGGLSLAEAFF,TGTGCCAGCAGCGCCCGCCTTGGACAGGGTGGCCTCAGTCTGGCTGAAGCTTTCTTT
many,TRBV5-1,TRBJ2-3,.,CASRRYGGITDTQYF,TGCGCCAGCAGACGTTACGGCGGGATCACAGATACGCAGTATTTT
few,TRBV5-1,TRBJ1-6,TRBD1,CASSLAPSGGGSPLHF,TGCGCCAGCAGCTTGGCCCCCTCAGGGGGCGGTTCACCCCTCCACTTT
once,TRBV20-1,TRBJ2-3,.,CSAQVRDGTDTQYF,TGCAGTGCTCAAGTGAGGGATGGCACAGATACGCAGTATTTT
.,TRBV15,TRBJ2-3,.,CATSRGYEGGPISTDTQYF,TGTGCCACCAGCAGAGGGTACGAGGGGGGCCCCATTAGCACAGATACGCAGTATTTT
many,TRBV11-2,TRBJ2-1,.,CASSVGIEGYNEQFF,TGTGCCAGCAGCGTAGGGATAGAAGGCTACAATGAGCAGTTCTTC
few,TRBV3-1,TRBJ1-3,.,CASSQDRGRPSSGNTIYF,TGTGCCAGCAGCCAAGATCGAGGGAGACCGTCCTCTGGAAACACCATATATTTT